This T cell receptor beta chain was captured by sequencing in a study of blood T cells in healthy people across ages. Alongside a J-beta primer mix, a sample-barcoded 5' primer served in a second PCR lasting roughly 6 to 11 cycles. Each sample provided no less than 2.5 million CDR3-containing paired-end reads. TCRdb analysed the 5' RACE reads with MiXCR anew, one entry per CDR3 protein. This table holds about a million distinct CDR3 sequences, around 54% found once. Remarks on this clonotype: Its antigen is not identified.

Caucasian, healthy and from Russia, the donors were aged between about 6 and 90. Study conclusions and caveats: Relative to aged donors, long-lived donors carried more naive CD4+ cells and displayed higher diversity. It was not known whether donors were CMV positive (a possible confounder of expanded clonotype changes).

The CDR3 spans 16 residues. Sequencing input: blood. The source is a woman aged 55 to 70 in good health. The chain carries TRBV21-1 and TRBJ1-5; the tabulated D call, TRBD1, remains unverified against the DNA. TRBV21-1 represents a pseudogene. In nucleotides, the CDR3 is TGTGCCAGCAGCTCCCAGGGACAGGGGGACTCTCAGCCCCAGCATTTT. As protein: CASSSQGQGDSQPQHF.